Listed below are T cell receptor beta chains from one sample, sequenced in a study of blood T cell repertoires in COVID-19. Clones were read by immunoSEQ multiplex PCR, and TCRdb kept only the in-frame ones, dropping some. This table holds roughly 130,000 clones, over 85% found once. Material: peripheral blood. The receptors were gathered from a man in his 60s with COVID-19, enrolled during active disease. Both conserved end residues are part of each CDR3. A D gene is named only where the DNA matches it firmly. The listing skips clone size in some rows; elsewhere it reads once, few, many or a size class.

TRBJ2-5,-,TRBV6-5,TRBD1,TGTGCCAGCTCCTGGACAGGGGGCCAGGAGACCCAGTACTTC,CASSWTGGQETQYF
TRBJ1-2,-,TRBV3-1/TRBV3-2,-,TGTGCCAGCAGCCAAGTGGGCATTGGTGCTGGCTACACCTTC,CASSQVGIGAGYTF
TRBJ1-4,-,TRBV6-6,-,TGTGCCAGCAGAGAGGGGGATGATGAAAAACTGTTTTTT,CASREGDDEKLFF
TRBJ2-7,-,TRBV29-1,-,TGCAGCGTCCGGACAGAGGTCTACGAGCAGTACTTC,CSVRTEVYEQYF
TRBJ2-2,-,TRBV19,-,TGTGCCAGTAGTATTCTCGGTCGGAACACCGGGGAGCTGTTTTTT,CASSILGRNTGELFF
TRBJ2-7,-,TRBV13,TRBD1,TGTGCCAGCAGCTTAGGGGACAGGGGAAGGACCTACGAGCAGTACTTC,CASSLGDRGRTYEQYF
TRBJ1-6,-,TRBV6-5,-,TGTGCCACCGGTGGGGGCAGGCAATCTTCACCCCTCCACTTT,CATGGGRQSSPLHF
TRBJ2-7,-,TRBV7-8,TRBD1,TGTGCCAGCAGCTTATCACGGACAGGGGGCTACGAGCAGTACTTC,CASSLSRTGGYEQYF
TRBJ2-1,-,TRBV28,TRBD2,TGTGCCAGCAGCCCTAGCGGGAGTCTCGATGAGCAGTTCTTC,CASSPSGSLDEQFF
TRBJ1-3,-,TRBV2,-,TGTGCCAGCAACAAAGGGGGGGAAAGCTCTGGAAACACCATATATTTT,CASNKGGESSGNTIYF
TRBJ2-2,once,TRBV24-1,-,TGTGCCACCAGTCTTGACAGGATGAACACCGGGGAGCTGTTTTTT,CATSLDRMNTGELFF
TRBJ2-1,once,TRBV14,TRBD1,TGTGCCAGCAGCCAAGTTAGAGACAGGGCGGGTGAGCAGTTCTTC,CASSQVRDRAGEQFF
TRBJ2-2,few,TRBV19,-,TGTGCCAGTAGTAACATGGCGGCCGGGGAGCTGTTTTTT,CASSNMAAGELFF
TRBJ1-2,-,TRBV5-6,TRBD1,TGTGCCAGCAGCTTGTTACAGGGGTTGTTTGGCTACACCTTC,CASSLLQGLFGYTF
TRBJ2-3,-,TRBV3-1/TRBV3-2,-,TGTGCCAGCAGCCAGGGGCCGGGCGCGGGATCAGATACGCAGTATTTT,CASSQGPGAGSDTQYF
TRBJ1-1,-,TRBV7-8,TRBD1,TGTGCCAGCAGCTTAACAGGGGGTTTTACCACTGAAGCTTTCTTT,CASSLTGGFTTEAFF
TRBJ1-1,-,TRBV14,-,TGTGCCAGCAGCCAAGACGCGGGGTACACTGAAGCTTTCTTT,CASSQDAGYTEAFF
TRBJ2-1,-,TRBV5-1,-,TGCGCCAGCAGCTTGGACCGGTACTCCTACAATGAGCAGTTCTTC,CASSLDRYSYNEQFF
TRBJ2-3,-,TRBV7-2,-,TGTGCCAGCAGCTTAGTCAGATTCCGTGAGGTGGGTTTT,CASSLVRFREVGF
TRBJ2-5,-,TRBV4-1,TRBD1,TGCGCCAGCAGCCCTCGGACAGGGACAGAGACCCAGTACTTC,CASSPRTGTETQYF
TRBJ2-2,-,TRBV12-5,-,TGTGCTAGTGGTTTGGTACTGGGGAGGCGCACCGGGGAGCTGTTTTTT,CASGLVLGRRTGELFF
TRBJ1-5,-,TRBV28,-,TGTGCCAGCAGTTTAACTGGGGCGCAGCCCCAGCATTTT,CASSLTGAQPQHF
TRBJ2-7,-,TRBV5-1,TRBD1,TGCGCCAGCAGCCCCGGGACAGGGAGTTGGGAGCAGTACTTC,CASSPGTGSWEQYF
TRBJ2-3,-,TRBV7-8,-,TGTGCCAGCAGCGTAGTGACAGGAGCTAGCACAGATACGCAGTATTTT,CASSVVTGASTDTQYF
TRBJ1-1,-,TRBV19,-,TGTGCCAGTAGTCTTCGACAGAACACTGAAGCTTTCTTT,CASSLRQNTEAFF
TRBJ2-7,-,TRBV13,TRBD2,TGTGCCAGCAGCTTAAGGATGACTAGCGGGGTCTCCTACGAGCAGTACTTC,CASSLRMTSGVSYEQYF
TRBJ1-4,-,TRBV25-1,-,TGTGCCAGCAGTTCAGGGTGGGCTAATGAAAAACTGTTTTTT,CASSSGWANEKLFF
TRBJ2-7,-,TRBV2,-,TGTGCCAGCAACGCAGGACAGAGAGACCCTTACGAGCAGTACTTC,CASNAGQRDPYEQYF
TRBJ1-2,-,TRBV10-3,-,TGTGCCATCAGTGAGGGTCTTGGATCAGGCCGAGATGGCTACACCTTC,CAISEGLGSGRDGYTF
TRBJ1-4,-,TRBV6-2/TRBV6-3,-,TGTGCCAGCAGTTATGTGGGGGCGACTAATGAAAAACTGTTTTTT,CASSYVGATNEKLFF
TRBJ2-1,-,TRBV11-2,TRBD2,TGTGCCAGCAGCTTGACGGGAGGGTATGTGAATGAGCAGTTCTTC,CASSLTGGYVNEQFF
TRBJ2-7,-,TRBV12-3/TRBV12-4,TRBD1,TGTGCCAGCAGGGGGACAGGGGGCTACGAGCAGTACTTC,CASRGTGGYEQYF
TRBJ2-5,-,TRBV12-3/TRBV12-4,-,TGTGCCAGCAGTTTGAGGGAGGAGACCCAGTACTTC,CASSLREETQYF
TRBJ2-7,-,TRBV13,TRBD1,TGTGCCAGCAGCGGACCGGGACAGGACCACGAGCAGTACTTC,CASSGPGQDHEQYF
TRBJ2-7,-,TRBV3-1/TRBV3-2,TRBD2,TGTGCCAGCAGCCAAGATCAAGCGGGAGGGCGCGAGCAGTACTTC,CASSQDQAGGREQYF
TRBJ2-7,-,TRBV2,-,TGTGCCAGCAGTGAGAGGGAAAATTCCTACGAGCAGTACTTC,CASSERENSYEQYF
TRBJ1-2,-,TRBV12-3/TRBV12-4,-,TGTGCCAGCAGTTTGGGCAGGGGTGGCTACACCTTC,CASSLGRGGYTF
TRBJ2-2,once,TRBV9,-,TGTGCCAGCAGCCAAGGGGGAGAAAGCACCGGGGAGCTGTTTTTT,CASSQGGESTGELFF
TRBJ1-2,-,TRBV6-5,TRBD1,TGTGCCAGCAGTTACTCGAAGTACAGGGGATTGGATGGCTACACCTTC,CASSYSKYRGLDGYTF
TRBJ2-3,-,TRBV19,TRBD2,TGTGCCAGTAGTAGACTAGCGGATTCAGATACGCAGTATTTT,CASSRLADSDTQYF
TRBJ2-2,-,TRBV13,-,TGTGCCAGCAGCGTTAGCCCACTCAGATACGAGGAGCTGTTTTTT,CASSVSPLRYEELFF
TRBJ2-3,-,TRBV19,-,TGTGCCAGTAGTATCGGGATAGATACGCAGTATTTT,CASSIGIDTQYF
TRBJ2-5,-,TRBV28,TRBD2,TGTGCCAGCAGTTTCTGGACTCGTAGCGGGGGGACCCAGTACTTC,CASSFWTRSGGTQYF
TRBJ2-7,-,TRBV6-5,-,TGTGCCAGCAGCCCCCCGGCAGGGGAAGTCAACGAGCAGTACTTC,CASSPPAGEVNEQYF
TRBJ2-1,once,TRBV11-3,-,TGTGCCAGCAGCCCCCTATTTAGGGGCAACTACAATGAGCAGTTCTTC,CASSPLFRGNYNEQFF
TRBJ2-1,few,TRBV18,-,TGTGCCAGCTCAAGTCAGGATGAGCAGTTCTTC,CASSSQDEQFF
TRBJ2-2,-,TRBV30,-,TGTGCCTGGAGTGTACAAGGAGGACTGGCCGGGGAGCTGTTTTTT,CAWSVQGGLAGELFF
TRBJ1-2,once,TRBV20-1,-,TGCAGTTCAAACAGAAACTATGGCTACACCTTC,CSSNRNYGYTF
TRBJ2-1,-,TRBV19,-,TGTGCCAGTAGGATCCAGGGTAATGAGCAGTTCTTC,CASRIQGNEQFF
TRBJ2-3,-,TRBV3-1/TRBV3-2,TRBD2,TGTGCCAGCAGTCGGACTAGCGGGAGTCCGGGAGATACGCAGTATTTT,CASSRTSGSPGDTQYF
TRBJ1-6,-,TRBV7-9,TRBD1,TGTGCCAGCAGCTTAAGAGGGACAGGGGCAAATTCACCCCTCCACTTT,CASSLRGTGANSPLHF
TRBJ1-1,-,TRBV27,TRBD1,TGTGCCAGCAGTCAACAGGGGGTACAGAACACTGAAGCTTTCTTT,CASSQQGVQNTEAFF
TRBJ2-7,-,TRBV5-5,TRBD2,TGTGCCAGCAGCAAAAGCGGGAGGGCCTACGAGCAGTACTTC,CASSKSGRAYEQYF
TRBJ2-3,-,TRBV27,-,TGTGCCAGCAGTTTAGGGCAAGATAGCACAGATACGCAGTATTTT,CASSLGQDSTDTQYF
TRBJ1-2,-,TRBV5-1,TRBD1,TGCGCCAGCAGCTTCGACAGGGGGCTCTATGGCTACACCTTC,CASSFDRGLYGYTF